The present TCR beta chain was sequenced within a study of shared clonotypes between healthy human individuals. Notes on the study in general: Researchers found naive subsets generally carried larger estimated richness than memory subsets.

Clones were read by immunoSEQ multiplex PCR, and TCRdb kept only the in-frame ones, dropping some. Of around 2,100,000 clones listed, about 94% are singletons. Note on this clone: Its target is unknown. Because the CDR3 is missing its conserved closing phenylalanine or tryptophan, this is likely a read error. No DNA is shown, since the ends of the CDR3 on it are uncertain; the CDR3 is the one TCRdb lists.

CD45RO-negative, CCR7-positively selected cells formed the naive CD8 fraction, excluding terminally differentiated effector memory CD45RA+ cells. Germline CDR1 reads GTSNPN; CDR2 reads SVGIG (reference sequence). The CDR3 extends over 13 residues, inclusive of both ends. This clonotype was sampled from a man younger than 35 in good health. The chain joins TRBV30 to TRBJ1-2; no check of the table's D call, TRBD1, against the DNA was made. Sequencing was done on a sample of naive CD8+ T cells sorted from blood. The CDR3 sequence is CAWSATHRDRAVI.